The 23 T cell receptor beta chains listed next were all sequenced from one sample in a study of STAT5B mutations in CD4+ large granular lymphocyte leukemia. Profiled with immunoSEQ multiplex PCR; TCRdb holds only in-frame clones, not every one. The table shows 25,000 to 30,000 clones, with 70% to 85% occurring only once. The sample was CD4+ T cells from blood buffy coats. The origin of the receptors is a human donor in good health.

The V and J genes are TRBV19 and TRBJ2-1; D is perhaps TRBD1 or TRBD2 (7 bases each). Trimming removed 10 bases from V and 8 bases from J, with 18 bases in between. This CDR3 region has 13 residues. CDR1 and CDR2 from the germline V gene are LNHDA and SQIVND (reference sequence). CDR3 amino acids: CATSGGGGDEQFF. The DNA of the CDR3 is TGTGCCACCTCGGGGGGAGGGGGCGATGAGCAGTTCTTC.

The genes are TRBV19 and TRBJ1-5; D is uncertain. V was trimmed by 1 base and J by 0 bases, leaving 4 bases between them. This CDR3 spans 14 amino acids. CDR1 and CDR2 from the germline V gene are LNHDA and SQIVND (reference sequence). The CDR3 spells CASSIVHSNQPQHF. CDR3 DNA: TGTGCCAGTAGTATAGTCCATAGCAATCAGCCCCAGCATTTT.

The V call is TRBV4-2, the J call TRBJ2-2, with no clear D. V was cut by 1 base and J by 9 bases, with 12 bases left in between. This CDR3 has 14 amino acids. Germline lookup yields CDR1 LGHNA and CDR2 YNFKEQ. Written as DNA, the CDR3 is TGTGCCAGCAGCCAAGCAAGGTCCCGGCGGGAGCTGTTTTTT. It translates to CASSQARSRRELFF.

The chain employs TRBV4-3 and TRBJ2-5; TRBD2 aligns across 12 bases. CDR1 is LGHNA and CDR2 is YSLEER in the germline V gene. V trimming: 2 bases; J trimming: 0 bases; junction bases outside the gene matches: 13. CDR3 size: 20 residues. The CDR3, as DNA: TGCGCCAGCAGCCAAAATTTACTAGCGGGGGGCGGGATTAACCAAGAGACCCAGTACTTC. It specifies CASSQNLLAGGGINQETQYF.

The chain carries TRBV13 and TRBJ1-1; D ambiguous. The CDR3 sequence is 13 residues long. Germline V gene sequence: CDR1 PRHDT, CDR2 FYEKMQ (reference sequence). The V and J ends lost 5 bases and 11 bases respectively, with 18 bases between them. CDR3 in DNA: TGTGCCAGCAGCCAAAATCCCTCGGGGTCGGCTTTCTTT. Translated, it gives CASSQNPSGSAFF. Based on the CDR3 plus reference TRBV13 and TRBJ1-1, the full variable domain is AAGVIQSPRHLIKEKRETATLKCYPIPRHDTVYWYQQGPGQDPQFLISFYEKMQSDKGSIPDRFSAQQFSDYHSELNMSSLELGDSALYFCASSQNPSGSAFFGQGTRLTVV.

V gene TRBV7-2 combines with J gene TRBJ2-7; no definite D call. Trimming took 1 base from V and 0 from J, leaving 10 bases between them. Per the germline V gene, CDR1 is SGHTA and CDR2 is FQGNSA. This CDR3 has 15 residues. CDR3 bases: TGTGCCAGCAGCTTAGGCGGTGCGTTCTCCTACGAGCAGTACTTC. Its protein is CASSLGGAFSYEQYF.

This clone showed up just a few times. The rearrangement joins TRBV6-4 to TRBJ2-3; no firm D call. V shed 3 bases and J shed 3 bases, with 7 bases lying between them. The CDR3 length is 13 residues. Looked up from germline, CDR1 is MRHNA and CDR2 is SNTAGT. CDR3 region: CASSEPGTDTQYF. The CDR3 DNA reads TGTGCCAGCAGTGAACCCGGGACAGATACGCAGTATTTT.

The rearrangement uses TRBV6-6 and TRBJ2-1, with D maybe TRBD2 (5 bases). Per the germline V gene, CDR1 is MNHNY and CDR2 is SVGAGI (reference sequence). This CDR3 spans 13 amino acids. With 2 bases removed from V and 7 bases from J, the gap between germline ends came to 9 bases. The CDR3 nucleotides are TGTGCCAGCAGTTACCTGGGCGGGAATGAGCAGTTCTTC. This codes for CASSYLGGNEQFF.

The chain recombines TRBV5-5 with TRBJ1-4; tentatively, D is TRBD1 (5 bases). Germline V gene lookup returns CDR1 SGHKS and CDR2 YYEKEE (reference sequence). This CDR3 region has 14 residues. The V end lost 2 bases, the J end lost 2 bases, and 7 bases lay between the germline ends. The CDR3 DNA reads as TGTGCCAGCAGCTTACGGGGGACTAATGAAAAACTGTTTTTT. It specifies CASSLRGTNEKLFF.

The chain uses TRBV5-1 and TRBJ1-2; 10 nucleotides line up with TRBD1. Trimming removed 4 bases from V and 4 bases from J; junction bases left unmatched: 7. The V gene's germline CDR1 is SGHRS and CDR2 YFSETQ. The CDR3 is made up of 15 amino acids. The CDR3 protein is CASSLGTGAFYGYTF. CDR3 DNA sequence: TGCGCCAGCAGCCTAGGGACAGGGGCATTCTATGGCTACACCTTC.

This clone came up once. The chain has TRBV15 and TRBJ2-3; TRBD1 might be the D (7 bases). Per the germline V gene, CDR1 is LNHNV and CDR2 is YYDKDF (reference sequence). V shed 5 bases and J shed 7 bases, with 22 bases lying between them. This CDR3 has 16 amino acids. The CDR3 protein is CATSGVQGGELHTQYF. The CDR3 DNA sequence: TGTGCCACCAGCGGCGTGCAGGGGGGAGAGCTTCATACGCAGTATTTT.

This rearrangement joins TRBV7-2 to TRBJ1-6; D is unclear. Trimming left V 0 bases short and J 9 bases short, with 12 bases between. CDR3 length: 15 amino acids. Germline-derived CDR1 and CDR2 are SGHTA and FQGNSA. This CDR3 reads CASSLARDMFSPLHF. Written as DNA, the CDR3 is TGTGCCAGCAGCTTAGCCCGGGATATGTTTTCACCCCTCCACTTT.

The chain employs TRBV6-5 and TRBJ2-5; TRBD1 matches at 11 bases. Germline values: CDR1 MNHEY, CDR2 SVGAGI. The CDR3 loop spans 14 amino acids. Trimming cost V 5 bases and J 4 bases; bases outside gene matches: 3. The CDR3 nucleotides read TGTGCCAGCAGTGGACAGGGGGCTGCAGAGACCCAGTACTTC. It specifies CASSGQGAAETQYF.

V gene TRBV2 combines with J gene TRBJ2-3; TRBD2 agrees at 7 bases. Germline V CDR1 and CDR2: SNHLY, FYNNEI. J was trimmed by 2 bases and V by 4 bases; bases with no gene match: 9. The CDR3 is 16 amino acids. The CDR3 region is CASSGLAPLDTDTQYF. The DNA for the CDR3 is TGTGCCAGCAGTGGACTAGCCCCTTTGGACACAGATACGCAGTATTTT. Variable domain in full (rest from reference TRBV2 and TRBJ2-3): EPEVTQTPSHQVTQMGQEVILRCVPISNHLYFYWYRQILGQKVEFLVSFYNNEISEKSEIFDDQFSVERPDGSNFTLKIRSTKLEDSAMYFCASSGLAPLDTDTQYFGPGTRLTVL.

This clone was detected only once. This sequence joins TRBV19 and TRBJ1-5, with a possible D match to TRBD1 (5 bases). V was pared by 6 bases and J by 6 bases, with 12 bases between. Germline CDR1 is LNHDA and CDR2 is SQIVND (reference sequence). CDR3 length: 13 amino acids. The CDR3 bases are TGTGCCAGTAGACCGGGACCCCCTCAGCCCCAGCATTTT. It yields the protein CASRPGPPQPQHF.

This clone was detected a few times. The gene calls are TRBV19 and TRBJ1-5; weak D call: TRBD1 (5 bases). V was clipped by 4 bases and J by 5 bases, with 12 bases between them. The CDR3 is 14 residues long. Germline-derived CDR1 and CDR2 are LNHDA and SQIVND (reference sequence). The chain's CDR3 is CASSTWDRDQPQHF. For the CDR3, the DNA is TGTGCCAGTAGTACTTGGGACCGGGATCAGCCCCAGCATTTT.

The rearrangement joins TRBV9 to TRBJ2-1; 7 bases fit TRBD1. Germline V gene sequence: CDR1 SGDLS, CDR2 YYNGEE. This CDR3 has 14 residues. With V trimmed by 3 bases and J by 2 bases, 2 bases remained unmatched. The CDR3 sequence: CASSEGQTYNEQFF. The CDR3 DNA follows: TGTGCCAGCAGCGAGGGACAGACCTACAATGAGCAGTTCTTC.

The V gene is TRBV29-1, the J gene TRBJ1-1; tentatively, D is TRBD1 (5 bases). Trimming shortened V by 4 bases and J by 3 bases, and 12 bases separated the two germline ends. The CDR3 covers 13 residues. In germline, CDR1 is SQVTM, CDR2 ANQGSEA. The CDR3 DNA sequence: TGCAGCGTTGGGGGACGGGAATACACTGAAGCTTTCTTT. Translation gives CSVGGREYTEAFF.

This clone was detected once. V gene TRBV4-3 combines with J gene TRBJ2-2; 10 bases are a match to TRBD1. Per the germline V gene, CDR1 is LGHNA and CDR2 is YSLEER. There are 17 residues in the CDR3. After removal of 2 bases from V and 2 bases from J, the junction contained 5 bases not matched to a gene. The CDR3 DNA follows: TGCGCCAGCAGCCAATCTAGGGACAGGGGCAACACCGGGGAGCTGTTTTTT. Translation gives CASSQSRDRGNTGELFF.

The chain uses TRBV6-5 and TRBJ2-5; no firm D call. Trimming pared 5 bases from V and 5 bases from J, leaving 18 bases between. The CDR3 consists of 15 residues. Germline V gene lookup returns CDR1 MNHEY and CDR2 SVGAGI. This chain's CDR3 is CASSPPGSFRETQYF. CDR3 bases: TGTGCCAGCAGTCCGCCCGGCTCTTTCCGGGAGACCCAGTACTTC.

This clone has a single count. The rearrangement joins TRBV11-2 to TRBJ2-7; 8 bases are a match to TRBD2. The CDR3 contains 16 residues. CDR1 is SGHAT, CDR2 FQNNGV, per germline. Unmatched junction bases numbered 8, after V lost 2 bases and J lost 2 bases. CDR3 amino acids: CASSLLGAGGPYEQYF. The CDR3 bases are TGTGCCAGCAGCTTACTTGGTGCGGGGGGTCCCTACGAGCAGTACTTC. Using reference TRBV11-2 and TRBJ2-7 for the parts outside the CDR3, the full variable domain is EAGVAQSPRYKIIEKRQSVAFWCNPISGHATLYWYQQILGQGPKLLIQFQNNGVVDDSQLPKDRFSAERLKGVDSTLKIQPAKLEDSAVYLCASSLLGAGGPYEQYFGPGTRLTVT.

This chain uses TRBV6-1 with TRBJ2-7, with D perhaps matching TRBD2 (5 bases). Trimming took 2 bases from V and 7 from J, leaving 9 bases between them. The CDR3 runs to 12 residues. The germline CDR1 and CDR2 sequences are MNHNS and SASEGT. The CDR3 nucleotides read TGTGCCAGCAGTGAACGCGGAGGAGAGCAGTACGTC. Protein sequence: CASSERGGEQYV.

The count of this clone is one. The gene calls are TRBV5-1 and TRBJ1-2; D is uncertain. This CDR3 is built from 17 residues. In germline, CDR1 is SGHRS, CDR2 YFSETQ. Between the trimmed V and J ends, which lost 0 bases and 2 bases, there was a span of 17 bases. The CDR3 DNA is TGCGCCAGCAGCTTGGAAGTGGGGAATTGGGCGAACTATGGCTACACCTTC. This gives the protein CASSLEVGNWANYGYTF.